The clone carrying this TCR beta chain rates as medium-sized (0.01 to 0.1%). Its antigen is unidentified. This record comes from a study of glioma-infiltrating T cells. Study results and limitations: Non-neoplastic patients had below-expected tissue-blood divergence, while all gliomas exceeded expectation.

Amplification of TCR alpha and beta CDR3 regions from RNA used iRepertoire nested multiplex PCR. Tissue mRNA or PBMC total RNA, about 90-450 ng, went into one-step reverse transcription and amplification. TCRdb re-called the multiplex PCR reads through MiXCR, storing one row per CDR3 protein. This table holds about 10,000 distinct CDR3 sequences, 56% found once. Germline V lookup: CDR1 DFQATT, CDR2 SNEGSKA (reference sequence). With V trimmed by 3 bases and J by 4 bases, 13 bases remained unmatched. The CDR3 is 16 residues long. The receptor was derived from a human donor with low-grade glioma or glioblastoma, undergoing nonglioma brain surgery, or in good health (not recorded which). The rearrangement links TRBV20-1 to TRBJ2-7; 9 bases line up with TRBD2. The sequencing sample was made of glioma tissue, nonneoplastic brain tissue, or PBMCs (not recorded which). Written as DNA, the CDR3 is TGCAGTGCTAGGTTGACTAGCGGAGAGTCGGGGTACGAGCAGTACTTC. This codes for CSARLTSGESGYEQYF.